Shown below are 9 T cell receptor beta chains from a single sample sequenced in a study of blood T cell repertoires in COVID-19. The data were produced by immunoSEQ multiplex PCR, yet TCRdb's version contains in-frame clones alone and is incomplete. The sample shows approximately 120,000 clones, about 70% of them seen only once. Sequencing input: peripheral blood. Receptor source: a woman between 70 and 85 years old with acute or convalescent COVID-19.

The rearrangement links TRBV6-5 to TRBJ1-2, with D possibly TRBD1 on 5 matching bases. The V gene lost 6 bases and the J gene lost 3 bases, with 11 bases spanning the gap. From germline, CDR1 is MNHEY and CDR2 SVGAGI. CDR3 length: 13 residues. CDR3 amino acids: CASSQQVDYGYTF. The CDR3 DNA is TGTGCCAGCAGCCAACAGGTTGACTATGGCTACACCTTC.

The chain has TRBV19 and TRBJ2-1; D call uncertain. This CDR3 is 13 amino acids long. CDR1 and CDR2 from the germline V gene are LNHDA and SQIVND (reference sequence). Trimming removed 7 bases from V and 0 bases from J, with 7 bases in between. The CDR3 DNA reads TGTGCCAGTAAAGAGAGCTCCTACAATGAGCAGTTCTTC. This sequence encodes CASKESSYNEQFF.

The chain is built from TRBV7-2 and TRBJ1-2; D gene unclear. Deletions cut 1 base from V and 4 bases from J, with 16 bases between. This CDR3 contains 16 residues. The germline V gene encodes CDR1 SGHTA and CDR2 FQGNSA. For the CDR3, the DNA is TGTGCCAGCAGCTTAGTAGAGTCGCTGCAATCCTATGGCTACACCTTC. This sequence encodes CASSLVESLQSYGYTF.

This clone appeared a few times. The chain uses TRBV29-1 and TRBJ1-1; 9 nucleotides match TRBD1. Germline CDR1 SQVTM, CDR2 ANQGSEA. J gave up 5 bases and V 7 bases, and 8 bases lay outside the gene matches. The CDR3 extends over 13 amino acids. This CDR3 is CSARGTGRTEAFF. As DNA, the CDR3 is TGCAGCGCCAGGGGGACAGGGAGGACTGAAGCTTTCTTT.

The chain has TRBV5-1 and TRBJ1-3; the D is unclear. Germline loops: CDR1 SGHRS, CDR2 YFSETQ. V was cut by 4 bases and J by 4 bases, with 12 bases left in between. The CDR3 has 14 residues. The CDR3 coding sequence is TGCGCCAGCAGCGGCGGGATGGTGGGAAACACCATATATTTT. This encodes CASSGGMVGNTIYF.

This rearrangement joins TRBV11-2 to TRBJ2-7; 11 bases are a match to TRBD2. The CDR3 loop spans 17 amino acids. CDR1 is SGHAT and CDR2 is FQNNGV in the germline V gene. J was trimmed by 1 base and V by 5 bases; bases with no gene match: 10. CDR3 coding DNA: TGTGCCAGCAGCCGGGGGCTAGCGGGGGGCCCTTCCTACGAGCAGTACTTC. Protein product: CASSRGLAGGPSYEQYF. Drawing the rest from reference TRBV11-2 and TRBJ2-7, the complete variable domain is EAGVAQSPRYKIIEKRQSVAFWCNPISGHATLYWYQQILGQGPKLLIQFQNNGVVDDSQLPKDRFSAERLKGVDSTLKIQPAKLEDSAVYLCASSRGLAGGPSYEQYFGPGTRLTVT.

J is TRBJ2-3 and V is TRBV11-2; 11 nucleotides align to TRBD2. This CDR3 contains 18 residues. The J segment lost 3 bases and the V segment lost 4 bases, leaving 12 bases of the junction unmatched. Germline CDR1 and CDR2: SGHAT and FQNNGV. CDR3 bases: TGTGCCAGCAGCTCCCGGGGTAGCGGGGGGGCGAAGACAGATACGCAGTATTTT. Protein product: CASSSRGSGGAKTDTQYF.

CDR3 loop: CASSLGAGVTEAFF. In DNA, the CDR3 is TGTGCCAGCAGCTTAGGGGCAGGGGTTACTGAAGCTTTCTTT. The chain has TRBV11-2 and TRBJ1-1; D perhaps matches TRBD1 (6 bases). Germline V gene data show CDR1 as SGHAT and CDR2 as FQNNGV. The CDR3 length is 14 residues. The germline V and J ends were trimmed by 1 base and 5 bases, with 11 bases remaining between them.

The J gene is TRBJ2-3, the V gene TRBV5-1; D is undetermined. Per germline, CDR1 SGHRS and CDR2 YFSETQ. V was shortened by 4 bases and J by 6 bases, with 15 bases between the two germline ends. The CDR3 is 14 amino acids. For the CDR3, the DNA is TGCGCCAGCAGCGCCCAAACTTTGTTGGATACGCAGTATTTT. Translation: CASSAQTLLDTQYF.